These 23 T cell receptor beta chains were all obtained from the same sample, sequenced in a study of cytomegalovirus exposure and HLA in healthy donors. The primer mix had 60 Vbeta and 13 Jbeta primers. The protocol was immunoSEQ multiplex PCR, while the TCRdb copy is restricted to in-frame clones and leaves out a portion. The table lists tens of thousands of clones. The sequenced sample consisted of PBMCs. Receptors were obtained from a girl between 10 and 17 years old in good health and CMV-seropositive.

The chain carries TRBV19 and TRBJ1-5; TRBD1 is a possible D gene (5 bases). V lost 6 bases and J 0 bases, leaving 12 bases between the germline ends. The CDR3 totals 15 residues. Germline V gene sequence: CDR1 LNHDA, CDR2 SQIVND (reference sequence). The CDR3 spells CASRGGAGSNQPQHF. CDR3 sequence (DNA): TGTGCCAGTAGAGGTGGGGCCGGTAGCAATCAGCCCCAGCATTTT.

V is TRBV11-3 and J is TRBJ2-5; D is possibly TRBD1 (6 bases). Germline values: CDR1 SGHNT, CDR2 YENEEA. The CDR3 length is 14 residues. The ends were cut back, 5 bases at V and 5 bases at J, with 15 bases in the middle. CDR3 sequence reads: CASSLKAGDETQYF. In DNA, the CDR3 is TGTGCCAGCAGCCTTAAGGCAGGGGACGAGACCCAGTACTTC. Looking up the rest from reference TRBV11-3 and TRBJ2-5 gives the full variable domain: EAGVVQSPRYKIIEKKQPVAFWCNPISGHNTLYWYLQNLGQGPELLIRYENEEAVDDSQLPKDRFSAERLKGVDSTLKIQPAELGDSAVYLCASSLKAGDETQYFGPGTRLLVL.

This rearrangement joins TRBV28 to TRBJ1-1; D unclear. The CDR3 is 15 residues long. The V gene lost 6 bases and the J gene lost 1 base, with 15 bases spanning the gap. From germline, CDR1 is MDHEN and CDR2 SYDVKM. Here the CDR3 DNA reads TGTGCCAGCAGCTCCCACGACACGCAGAACACTGAAGCTTTCTTT. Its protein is CASSSHDTQNTEAFF.

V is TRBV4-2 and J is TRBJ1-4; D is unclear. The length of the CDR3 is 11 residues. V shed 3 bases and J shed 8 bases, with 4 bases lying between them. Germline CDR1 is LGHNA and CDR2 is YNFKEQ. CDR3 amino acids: CASSHQEKLFF. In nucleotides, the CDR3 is TGTGCCAGCAGCCACCAGGAAAAACTGTTTTTT.

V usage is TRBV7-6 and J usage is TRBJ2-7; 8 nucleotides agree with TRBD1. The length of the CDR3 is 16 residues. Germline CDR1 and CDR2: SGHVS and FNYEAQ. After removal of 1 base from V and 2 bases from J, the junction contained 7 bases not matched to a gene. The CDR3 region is CASSLGGQGAAYEQYF. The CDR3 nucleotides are TGTGCCAGCAGCTTAGGGGGGCAGGGGGCCGCCTACGAGCAGTACTTC.

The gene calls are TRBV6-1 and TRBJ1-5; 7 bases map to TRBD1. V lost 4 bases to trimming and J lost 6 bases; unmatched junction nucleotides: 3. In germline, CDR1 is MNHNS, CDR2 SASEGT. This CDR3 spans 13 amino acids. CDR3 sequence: CASSGQGGQPQHF. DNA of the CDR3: TGTGCCAGCAGTGGACAGGGAGGTCAGCCCCAGCATTTT.

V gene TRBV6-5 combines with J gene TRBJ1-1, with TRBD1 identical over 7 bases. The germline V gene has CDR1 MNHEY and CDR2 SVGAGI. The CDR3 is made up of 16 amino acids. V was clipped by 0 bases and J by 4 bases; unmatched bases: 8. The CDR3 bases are TGTGCCAGCAGTTACTCTCAGACAGGGTGGGGCACTGAAGCTTTCTTT. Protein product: CASSYSQTGWGTEAFF.

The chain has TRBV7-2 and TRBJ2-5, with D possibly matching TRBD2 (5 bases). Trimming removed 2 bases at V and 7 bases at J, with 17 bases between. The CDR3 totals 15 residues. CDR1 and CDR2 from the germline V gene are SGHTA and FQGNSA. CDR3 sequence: CASSLILAVVGTQYF. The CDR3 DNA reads TGTGCCAGCAGCTTAATCCTAGCCGTAGTCGGGACCCAGTACTTC.

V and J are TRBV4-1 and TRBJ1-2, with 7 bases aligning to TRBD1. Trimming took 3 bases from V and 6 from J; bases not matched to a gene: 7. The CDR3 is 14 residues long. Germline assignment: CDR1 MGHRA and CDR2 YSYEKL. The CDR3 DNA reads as TGCGCCAGCAGCCATAGACAGGGTGACGATGGCTACACCTTC. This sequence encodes CASSHRQGDDGYTF.

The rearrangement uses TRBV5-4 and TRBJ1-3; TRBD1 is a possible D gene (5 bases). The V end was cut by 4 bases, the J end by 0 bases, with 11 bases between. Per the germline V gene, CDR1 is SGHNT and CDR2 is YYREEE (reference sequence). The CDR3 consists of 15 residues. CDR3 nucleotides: TGTGCCAGCAGCCCTGACAGAGCCTCTGGAAACACCATATATTTT. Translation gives CASSPDRASGNTIYF.

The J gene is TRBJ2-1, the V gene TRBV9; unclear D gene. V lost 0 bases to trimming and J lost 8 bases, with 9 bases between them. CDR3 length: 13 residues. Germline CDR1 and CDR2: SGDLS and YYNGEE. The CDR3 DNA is TGTGCCAGCAGCGTAGTTGCAGGCGATGAGCAGTTCTTC. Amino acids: CASSVVAGDEQFF.

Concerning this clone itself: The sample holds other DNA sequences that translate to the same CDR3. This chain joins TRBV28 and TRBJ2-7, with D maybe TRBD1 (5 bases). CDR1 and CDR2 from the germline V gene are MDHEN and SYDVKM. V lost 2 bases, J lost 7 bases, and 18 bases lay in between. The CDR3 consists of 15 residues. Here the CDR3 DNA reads TGTGCCAGCAGTTTAGGTGGAAGGGGCCCTGAAGAGCAGTACGTC. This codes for CASSLGGRGPEEQYV.

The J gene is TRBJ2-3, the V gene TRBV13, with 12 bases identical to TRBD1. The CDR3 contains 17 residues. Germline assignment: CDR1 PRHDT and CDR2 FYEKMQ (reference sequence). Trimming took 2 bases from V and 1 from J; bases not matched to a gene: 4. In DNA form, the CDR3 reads TGTGCCAGCAGCTTAAGGGACAGGGGGCGCGGCACAGATACGCAGTATTTT. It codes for CASSLRDRGRGTDTQYF.

This CDR3 is CASSHSGGVVNTEAFF. For the CDR3, the DNA is TGTGCCAGCAGCCATTCCGGGGGGGTTGTGAACACTGAAGCTTTCTTT. The rearrangement links TRBV7-2 to TRBJ1-1, with D tentatively TRBD1 (5 bases). Germline-derived CDR1 and CDR2 are SGHTA and FQGNSA. V was cut by 5 bases and J by 0 bases, with 16 bases left in between. The CDR3 runs 16 residues.

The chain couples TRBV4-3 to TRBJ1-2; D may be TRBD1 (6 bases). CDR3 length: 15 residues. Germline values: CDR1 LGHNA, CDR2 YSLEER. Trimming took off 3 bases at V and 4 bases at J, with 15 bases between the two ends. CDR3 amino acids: CASSQDEDSIYGYTF. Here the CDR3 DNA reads TGCGCCAGCAGCCAGGACGAGGACAGCATCTATGGCTACACCTTC.

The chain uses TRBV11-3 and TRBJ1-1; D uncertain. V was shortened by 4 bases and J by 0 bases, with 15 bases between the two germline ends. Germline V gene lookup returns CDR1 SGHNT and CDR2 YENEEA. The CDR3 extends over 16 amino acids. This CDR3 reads CASSSRRGGMNTEAFF. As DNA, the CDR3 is TGTGCCAGCAGCTCACGACGGGGAGGGATGAACACTGAAGCTTTCTTT.

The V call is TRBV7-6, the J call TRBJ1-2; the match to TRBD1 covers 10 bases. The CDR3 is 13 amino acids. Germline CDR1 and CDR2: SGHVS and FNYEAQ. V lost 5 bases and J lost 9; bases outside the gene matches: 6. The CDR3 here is CASSTGQGGSYTF. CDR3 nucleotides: TGTGCCAGCAGCACCGGACAGGGGGGAAGCTACACCTTC. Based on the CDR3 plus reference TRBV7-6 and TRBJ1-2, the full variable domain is GAGVSQSPRYKVTKRGQDVALRCDPISGHVSLYWYRQALGQGPEFLTYFNYEAQQDKSGLPNDRFSAERPEGSISTLTIQRTEQRDSAMYRCASSTGQGGSYTFGSGTRLTVV.

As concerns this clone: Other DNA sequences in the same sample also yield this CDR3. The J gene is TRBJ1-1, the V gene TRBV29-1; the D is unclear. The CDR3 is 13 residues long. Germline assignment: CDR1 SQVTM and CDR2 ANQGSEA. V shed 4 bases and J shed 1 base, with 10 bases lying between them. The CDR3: CSVVASGNTEAFF. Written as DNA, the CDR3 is TGCAGCGTTGTTGCATCAGGGAACACTGAAGCTTTCTTT.

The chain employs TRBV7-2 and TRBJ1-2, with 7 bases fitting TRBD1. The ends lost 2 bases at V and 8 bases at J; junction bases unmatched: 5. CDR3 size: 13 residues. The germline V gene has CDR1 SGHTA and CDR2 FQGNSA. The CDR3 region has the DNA TGTGCCAGCAGCTTAACGACAGGGTCCGGCTACACCTTC. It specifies CASSLTTGSGYTF. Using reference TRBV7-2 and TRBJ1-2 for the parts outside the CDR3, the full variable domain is GAGVSQSPSNKVTEKGKDVELRCDPISGHTALYWYRQSLGQGLEFLIYFQGNSAPDKSGLPSDRFSAERTGGSVSTLTIQRTQQEDSAVYLCASSLTTGSGYTFGSGTRLTVV.

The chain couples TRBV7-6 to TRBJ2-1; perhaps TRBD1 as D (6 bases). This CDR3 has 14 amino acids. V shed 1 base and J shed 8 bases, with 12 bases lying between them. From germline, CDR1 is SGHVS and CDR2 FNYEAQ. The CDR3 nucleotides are TGTGCCAGCAGCTTAGAGGGCAGGGGACATGAGCAGTTCTTC. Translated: CASSLEGRGHEQFF.

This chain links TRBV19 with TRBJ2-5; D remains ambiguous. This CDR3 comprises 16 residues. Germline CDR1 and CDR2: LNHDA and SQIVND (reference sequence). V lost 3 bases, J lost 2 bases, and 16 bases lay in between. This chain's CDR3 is CASSILSEVGQETQYF. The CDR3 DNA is TGTGCCAGTAGTATCCTGAGCGAGGTGGGTCAAGAGACCCAGTACTTC.

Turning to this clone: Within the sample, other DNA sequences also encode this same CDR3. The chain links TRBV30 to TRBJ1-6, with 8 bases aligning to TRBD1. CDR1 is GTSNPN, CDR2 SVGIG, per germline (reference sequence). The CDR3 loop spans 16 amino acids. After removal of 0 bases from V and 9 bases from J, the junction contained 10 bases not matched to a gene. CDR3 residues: CAWSVNGQGPASPLHF. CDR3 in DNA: TGTGCCTGGAGTGTAAACGGACAGGGCCCAGCTTCACCCCTCCACTTT. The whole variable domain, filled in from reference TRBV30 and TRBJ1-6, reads SQTIHQWPATLVQPVGSPLSLECTVEGTSNPNLYWYRQAAGRGLQLLFYSVGIGQISSEVPQNLSASRPQDRQFILSSKKLLLSDSGFYLCAWSVNGQGPASPLHFGNGTRLTVT.

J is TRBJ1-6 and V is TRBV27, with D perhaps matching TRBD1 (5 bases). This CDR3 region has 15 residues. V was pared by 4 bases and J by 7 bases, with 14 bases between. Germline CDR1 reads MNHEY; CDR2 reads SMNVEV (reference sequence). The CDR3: CASSSLQVSNSPLHF. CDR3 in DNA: TGTGCCAGCAGTTCTCTACAGGTTTCCAATTCACCCCTCCACTTT.